This T cell receptor (beta chain) was sequenced in a study of graft-versus-host responses after intestinal transplantation. Germline CDR1 and CDR2: MNHNY and SVGAGI (reference sequence). V lost 8 bases and J 7 bases, leaving 18 bases between the germline ends. This CDR3 is 14 amino acids long. Libraries were prepared by immunoSEQ multiplex PCR; TCRdb keeps only in-frame clonotypes and omits some of them. The sample has some 15,000 clones, about 80% seen once; the top ten hold roughly 3.8%. As to this clone: The target antigen is unknown.

Intraepithelial plus lamina propria lymphocytes were released by processing graft tissue. General study points: With peak circulating GvH clone levels came an association with early post-transplant HvG declines. Clonal ratios of graft-versus-host to host-versus-graft in allografts were high for patients exhibiting graft-donor T cell macrochimerism. Analysis identified GvH clones in recipient marrow, with some appearing first in ileum or blood.

The chain uses TRBV6-6 and TRBJ1-5, with D possibly matching TRBD1 (6 bases). The sample consisted of ileum tissue, taken approximately 590 days after intestinal transplantation. The TCR sequence derives from a human patient who received an intestinal transplant, so some T cells may come from the graft donor. CDR3: CASGQSSMGQPQHF. The DNA of the CDR3 is TGTGCCAGCGGACAGTCTTCAATGGGACAGCCCCAGCATTTT.